This is a list of T cell receptor beta chains from one sample in a study of T cell responses to AZD1222 COVID-19 vaccine. The data were produced by immunoSEQ multiplex PCR, yet TCRdb's version contains in-frame clones alone and is incomplete. Here the sample spans over 120,000 clones, more than 85% being singletons. The specimen comprised peripheral blood, sampled 28 days after the second AZD1222 dose. These receptors came from an adult who received the AZD1222 COVID-19 vaccine. Both conserved end residues are part of each CDR3. D genes are given only for firm matches. Size is omitted from some rows. Given values are once, few, many or a class for expanded clones.

v_call: TRBV6-6; clone_size: .; j_call: TRBJ2-3; d_call: TRBD1; cdr3_nt: TGTGCCAGCAGGAGGACAGGGGGCACAGATACGCAGTATTTT; cdr3_aa: CASRRTGGTDTQYF
v_call: TRBV7-9; clone_size: .; j_call: TRBJ1-2; d_call: TRBD1; cdr3_nt: TGTGCCAGCAGCACCCAGACAGGGGGGGATGGCTACACCTTC; cdr3_aa: CASSTQTGGDGYTF
v_call: TRBV7-2; clone_size: .; j_call: TRBJ1-5; d_call: .; cdr3_nt: TGTGCCAGCAGCTCCCAGGGCGGTCAGCCCCAGCATTTT; cdr3_aa: CASSSQGGQPQHF
v_call: TRBV5-4; clone_size: .; j_call: TRBJ2-3; d_call: TRBD2; cdr3_nt: TGTGCCAGCAGCTTGAGGCTAGCGGCGACAGATACGCAGTATTTT; cdr3_aa: CASSLRLAATDTQYF
v_call: TRBV10-3; clone_size: .; j_call: TRBJ1-2; d_call: .; cdr3_nt: TGTGCCATCAGTGCAGGGGTTTGGGGCTACACCTTC; cdr3_aa: CAISAGVWGYTF
v_call: TRBV19; clone_size: .; j_call: TRBJ1-4; d_call: .; cdr3_nt: TGTGCCAGTAATTGGGGGCTTAATGAAAAACTGTTTTTT; cdr3_aa: CASNWGLNEKLFF
v_call: TRBV28; clone_size: .; j_call: TRBJ2-3; d_call: TRBD2; cdr3_nt: TGTGCCAGCAGTTTTAGCGGGAGGGCCCGGGGAGATACGCAGTATTTT; cdr3_aa: CASSFSGRARGDTQYF
v_call: TRBV7-2; clone_size: .; j_call: TRBJ1-1; d_call: .; cdr3_nt: TGTGCCAGCAGCCTCCAGGTCATGAACACTGAAGCTTTCTTT; cdr3_aa: CASSLQVMNTEAFF
v_call: TRBV2; clone_size: .; j_call: TRBJ1-5; d_call: .; cdr3_nt: TGTGCCAGCAAGGAAGGGTGGAATCAGCCCCAGCATTTT; cdr3_aa: CASKEGWNQPQHF
v_call: TRBV21-1; clone_size: .; j_call: TRBJ1-1; d_call: .; cdr3_nt: TGTGCCAGCAGCGCCCCTACAGGGGCTGAAGCTTTCTTT; cdr3_aa: CASSAPTGAEAFF
v_call: TRBV5-5; clone_size: .; j_call: TRBJ2-7; d_call: .; cdr3_nt: TGTGCCAGCAGCTTGGCCGGGAGATACGAGCAGTACTTC; cdr3_aa: CASSLAGRYEQYF
v_call: TRBV5-1; clone_size: .; j_call: TRBJ1-2; d_call: TRBD1; cdr3_nt: TGCGCCAGCAGCAGGGACAGTCCCTCCTATGGCTACACCTTC; cdr3_aa: CASSRDSPSYGYTF
v_call: TRBV12-3/TRBV12-4; clone_size: .; j_call: TRBJ1-1; d_call: .; cdr3_nt: TGTGCCAGCCGCCCCGGGACCAACACTGAAGCTTTCTTT; cdr3_aa: CASRPGTNTEAFF
v_call: TRBV4-3; clone_size: .; j_call: TRBJ1-1; d_call: .; cdr3_nt: TGCGCCAGCAGCCAAAAACCCACCGGGGGGGGCACTGAAGCTTTCTTT; cdr3_aa: CASSQKPTGGGTEAFF
v_call: TRBV12-3/TRBV12-4; clone_size: .; j_call: TRBJ1-5; d_call: .; cdr3_nt: TGTGCCAGCAGTTTAGCGAGGGAGGCAAGACGGCATTTT; cdr3_aa: CASSLAREARRHF
v_call: TRBV30; clone_size: .; j_call: TRBJ1-2; d_call: .; cdr3_nt: TGTGCCTGGAGTTCGGGGGCCAACTATGGCTACACCTTC; cdr3_aa: CAWSSGANYGYTF
v_call: TRBV27; clone_size: once; j_call: TRBJ2-2; d_call: .; cdr3_nt: TGTGCCAGCAAAGGGGGGAGGAGGTCCGGGGAGCTGTTTTTT; cdr3_aa: CASKGGRRSGELFF
v_call: TRBV5-1; clone_size: .; j_call: TRBJ1-6; d_call: .; cdr3_nt: TGCGCCAGCAGCTTGGAGGTGACAGGAGTCAGTTCACCCCTCCACTTT; cdr3_aa: CASSLEVTGVSSPLHF
v_call: TRBV5-1; clone_size: .; j_call: TRBJ1-5; d_call: TRBD1; cdr3_nt: TGCGCCAGCAGCTTACAGGGGTTTGGCAATCAGCCCCAGCATTTT; cdr3_aa: CASSLQGFGNQPQHF
v_call: TRBV4-1; clone_size: .; j_call: TRBJ2-5; d_call: TRBD1; cdr3_nt: TGCGCCAGCAGCCAAGATAGGGACAGCCTCCGGGAGACCCAGTACTTC; cdr3_aa: CASSQDRDSLRETQYF
v_call: TRBV7-3; clone_size: once; j_call: TRBJ2-3; d_call: TRBD2; cdr3_nt: TGTGCCAGCAGCTTGGGACTAGCAGACGATACGCAGTATTTT; cdr3_aa: CASSLGLADDTQYF
v_call: TRBV11-1; clone_size: .; j_call: TRBJ2-2; d_call: TRBD2; cdr3_nt: TGTGCCAGCAGCTCTAGCGGGAGGGCGGGAACCGGGGAGCTGTTTTTT; cdr3_aa: CASSSSGRAGTGELFF
v_call: TRBV9; clone_size: .; j_call: TRBJ2-3; d_call: TRBD1; cdr3_nt: TGTGCCAGCAGGAGGGGGACAGGGAGCACAGATACGCAGTATTTT; cdr3_aa: CASRRGTGSTDTQYF
v_call: TRBV7-9; clone_size: .; j_call: TRBJ1-2; d_call: TRBD1; cdr3_nt: TGTGCCAGCAGCCGGGGACAGGGGGCTTGGGGAGGCTACACCTTC; cdr3_aa: CASSRGQGAWGGYTF
v_call: TRBV3-1/TRBV3-2; clone_size: .; j_call: TRBJ1-1; d_call: TRBD1; cdr3_nt: TGTGCCAGCAGCCCCTCAACAGGGGATCCGATGAACACTGAAGCTTTCTTT; cdr3_aa: CASSPSTGDPMNTEAFF
v_call: TRBV5-1; clone_size: .; j_call: TRBJ2-3; d_call: TRBD2; cdr3_nt: TGCGCCAGCAGCTTGGCACTAGCGGGAGTGGGAAGCACAGATACGCAGTATTTT; cdr3_aa: CASSLALAGVGSTDTQYF
v_call: TRBV10-3; clone_size: .; j_call: TRBJ2-7; d_call: .; cdr3_nt: TGTGCCATCACCCTGGACAGAACCTACGAGCAGTACTTC; cdr3_aa: CAITLDRTYEQYF
v_call: TRBV7-2; clone_size: .; j_call: TRBJ2-3; d_call: .; cdr3_nt: TGTGCCAGCAGCTCCTACCATACCACAGATACGCAGTATTTT; cdr3_aa: CASSSYHTTDTQYF
v_call: TRBV10-3; clone_size: .; j_call: TRBJ2-5; d_call: .; cdr3_nt: TGTGCCATCAGTGATCTTGGGGAGACCCAGTACTTC; cdr3_aa: CAISDLGETQYF
v_call: TRBV27; clone_size: .; j_call: TRBJ2-7; d_call: .; cdr3_nt: TGTGCCAGCACCACTATGGGACAGCGGGGACTCCGCGAGCAGTACTTC; cdr3_aa: CASTTMGQRGLREQYF
v_call: TRBV6-5; clone_size: .; j_call: TRBJ1-1; d_call: .; cdr3_nt: TGTGCCAGCAGGGTAGGAACAGGCACTGAAGCTTTCTTT; cdr3_aa: CASRVGTGTEAFF
v_call: TRBV28; clone_size: .; j_call: TRBJ1-5; d_call: .; cdr3_nt: TGTGCCAGCAGCCTCCTCATGGGAGGTGTTCAGCCCCAGCATTTT; cdr3_aa: CASSLLMGGVQPQHF
v_call: TRBV18; clone_size: .; j_call: TRBJ1-1; d_call: .; cdr3_nt: TGTGCCAGCTCACCATCGTTACAGGAGAACACTGAAGCTTTCTTT; cdr3_aa: CASSPSLQENTEAFF
v_call: TRBV15; clone_size: .; j_call: TRBJ2-7; d_call: TRBD2; cdr3_nt: TGTGCCACCAGCAGTTTTCAAAGAGGACTAGCATCTCTGGAGCAGTACTTC; cdr3_aa: CATSSFQRGLASLEQYF
v_call: TRBV5-5; clone_size: few; j_call: TRBJ2-7; d_call: TRBD2; cdr3_nt: TGTGCCAGCAGCCCTGGGAGGGGTCAAATGTACGAGCAGTACTTC; cdr3_aa: CASSPGRGQMYEQYF
v_call: TRBV18; clone_size: .; j_call: TRBJ1-6; d_call: .; cdr3_nt: TGTGCCAGCTCACCCTATAATTCACCCCTCCACTTT; cdr3_aa: CASSPYNSPLHF